This T cell receptor (beta chain) originates from a study of blood T cell repertoires in COVID-19. For the study at large: Nucleic acid was either cDNA or gDNA, and it came from T cells, B-cell-depleted T cells, or PBMCs.

Study processing details: Amplifying reference gene primers gave estimates of nucleated cell counts. TCRdb's table, derived via immunoSEQ multiplex PCR, lists solely in-frame clones and lacks some. That table supplies the V and J calls and clone size; D and trimming were determined from the DNA. Of about 330,000 clones in the sample, 89% were seen once. Sequencing was performed on peripheral blood. The sequence was obtained from a man between 18 and 29 years old who had recovered from COVID-19.

CDR3 in amino acids: CASSTRGAMNTEAFF. DNA for the CDR3: TGTGCCAGCAGTACGCGGGGAGCCATGAACACTGAAGCTTTCTTT. The chain joins TRBV5-4 to TRBJ1-1, with D unclear. V lost 5 bases, J lost 0 bases, and 14 bases lay in between. The CDR3 totals 15 residues. Per germline, CDR1 SGHNT and CDR2 YYREEE (reference sequence).